What follows are 9 T cell receptor beta chains derived from one specimen sequenced in a study of T cell repertoires in cytomegalovirus infection. MiXCR, run by TCRdb on the reads, gives a single entry per CDR3 protein. The table lists under 250,000 distinct CDR3 sequences, around 6.6% of them singletons, with 5.5% to 8% in the top ten. Specimen: PBMCs. These receptors all stem from a human donor in good health (CMV status not recorded). Some clones in this sample may be carry-over from other donors' samples.

This clonotype has ten or more counts. V is TRBV7-6 and J is TRBJ2-7, with 7 bases lining up with TRBD1. This CDR3 spans 14 amino acids. CDR1 is SGHVS and CDR2 is FNYEAQ in the germline V gene. J was trimmed by 6 bases and V by 1 base; bases with no gene match: 6. This chain's CDR3 is CASSLVKTGSEQYF. The CDR3 DNA reads TGTGCCAGCAGCTTAGTAAAGACAGGGTCCGAGCAGTACTTC.

This clonotype was seen repeatedly, ten times or more. This chain connects TRBV28 to TRBJ2-7; maybe TRBD1 (5 bases). This CDR3 comprises 16 residues. V was clipped by 3 bases and J by 5 bases, with 20 bases between them. CDR1 MDHEN and CDR2 SYDVKM come from the germline V gene. The CDR3: CASSFPGLTIANEQYF. DNA for the CDR3: TGTGCCAGCAGTTTCCCAGGGCTAACTATCGCCAACGAGCAGTACTTC.

V usage is TRBV19 and J usage is TRBJ1-1, with D perhaps TRBD1 (5 bases). The CDR3 is 13 amino acids. V lost 3 bases and J 1 base, leaving 6 bases between the germline ends. Germline V gene sequence: CDR1 LNHDA, CDR2 SQIVND (reference sequence). CDR3 residues: CASSMGPNTEAFF. In DNA form, the CDR3 reads TGTGCCAGTAGTATGGGACCGAACACTGAAGCTTTCTTT.

This clonotype was seen a handful of times. The chain links TRBV24-1 to TRBJ2-2, with 7 bases matching TRBD1. This CDR3 is 16 amino acids long. The germline gives CDR1 KGHDR, CDR2 SFDVKD. Trimming at V came to 5 bases and at J to 0 bases, leaving 5 bases not matched to a gene. CDR3 bases: TGTGCCACCAGTGGCGAAGGGGGCTCGAACACCGGGGAGCTGTTTTTT. As protein: CATSGEGGSNTGELFF.

At least ten counts were recorded for this clonotype. The chain carries TRBV5-1 and TRBJ1-1; TRBD1 matches 9 bases. V gave up 5 bases and J gave up 3 bases; unmatched junction bases: 8. Germline values: CDR1 SGHRS, CDR2 YFSETQ. The CDR3 has 15 residues. The CDR3 nucleotides read TGCGCCAGCAGACCGGGACAGGGTCTAGACACTGAAGCTTTCTTT. Its translation: CASRPGQGLDTEAFF.

This clonotype was seen ten or more times. The J gene is TRBJ1-5, the V gene TRBV6-2 or TRBV6-3; D not certain. In germline, CDR1 is MNHEY, CDR2 SVGEGT. There are 12 residues in the CDR3. Trimming removed 8 bases at V and 3 bases at J, with 8 bases between. The CDR3 region is CASCRINQPQHF. The CDR3 nucleotides are TGTGCCAGCTGTCGGATCAATCAGCCCCAGCATTTT.

This clonotype was observed at least ten times. The gene calls are TRBV19 and TRBJ1-2; D ambiguous. The CDR3 runs 18 residues. Germline CDR1 reads LNHDA; CDR2 reads SQIVND (reference sequence). V was trimmed by 0 bases and J by 1 base, leaving 18 bases between them. CDR3 bases: TGTGCCAGTAGTATAGAAGCCCTTCCCACTCATAATAACTATGGCTACACCTTC. Translation: CASSIEALPTHNNYGYTF.

Many counts were recorded for this clonotype. The chain carries TRBV7-3 and TRBJ1-1, with a tentative D call TRBD1 (5 bases). Per the germline V gene, CDR1 is SGHTA and CDR2 is FQGTGA. Trimming took 5 bases from V and 1 from J, leaving 14 bases between them. CDR3 length equals 15 residues. Written as DNA, the CDR3 is TGTGCCAGCAGCCGGGGGTCCTCACAGAACACTGAAGCTTTCTTT. Its protein product is CASSRGSSQNTEAFF.

This clonotype came up many times. The chain employs TRBV7-3 and TRBJ2-2, with 8 bases identical to TRBD1. The CDR3 extends over 14 amino acids. V was clipped by 2 bases and J by 7 bases; unmatched bases: 3. The germline V gene encodes CDR1 SGHTA and CDR2 FQGTGA. CDR3 DNA sequence: TGTGCCAGCAGCTTAGCAGGGGGCAACGGGGAGCTGTTTTTT. The encoded protein is CASSLAGGNGELFF.